The 15 T cell receptor beta chains below come from one sample, sequenced in a study of cytomegalovirus exposure and HLA in healthy donors. The PCR had 60 Vbeta and 13 Jbeta primers. Only in-frame clones appear in the TCRdb table, and some are missing; sequencing was by immunoSEQ multiplex PCR. Among around 130,000 clones listed, roughly four fifths were seen once. The sequenced sample consisted of PBMCs. These receptors all stem from a boy between 2 and 10 years old in good health and CMV-seronegative.

The chain joins TRBV7-6 to TRBJ2-7, with D unclear. This CDR3 region has 13 residues. The V gene's germline CDR1 is SGHVS and CDR2 FNYEAQ. V shed 5 bases and J shed 0 bases, with 8 bases lying between them. In DNA, the CDR3 is TGTGCCAGCAGCCCCCCAGACTCCTACGAGCAGTACGTC. This sequence encodes CASSPPDSYEQYV.

The chain employs TRBV2 and TRBJ1-1; TRBD1 aligns across 10 bases. Unmatched junction bases numbered 6, after V lost 5 bases and J lost 3 bases. Germline CDR1 SNHLY, CDR2 FYNNEI. The length of the CDR3 is 15 residues. The CDR3 coding sequence is TGTGCCAGCAGTTTGGACAGGGGGTGGGACACTGAAGCTTTCTTT. It encodes CASSLDRGWDTEAFF.

The chain is built from TRBV7-9 and TRBJ2-1, with D maybe TRBD1 (5 bases). The length of the CDR3 is 14 residues. CDR1 is SEHNR and CDR2 is FQNEAQ in the germline V gene (reference sequence). The V end lost 3 bases, the J end lost 7 bases, and 13 bases lay between the germline ends. The CDR3 loop reads CASSLVGWTNEQFF. CDR3 coding DNA: TGTGCCAGCAGCTTGGTAGGGTGGACAAATGAGCAGTTCTTC.

The rearrangement joins TRBV6-5 to TRBJ1-1; D may be TRBD1 (5 bases). The germline V gene encodes CDR1 MNHEY and CDR2 SVGAGI. V was clipped by 5 bases and J by 1 base, with 8 bases between them. The CDR3 is made up of 13 amino acids. The CDR3 bases are TGTGCCAGCAGTGACCAGGGGAACACTGAAGCTTTCTTT. This codes for CASSDQGNTEAFF.

V is TRBV6-7 and J is TRBJ2-5; 11 bases fit TRBD1. TRBV6-7 is noted as an ORF with a role that remains uncertain. This CDR3 spans 16 amino acids. V shed 0 bases, J shed 4 bases, and the junction held 4 bases outside the gene matches. This chain's CDR3 is CASSYSDRGRLETQYF. The CDR3 DNA reads as TGTGCCAGCAGTTACTCGGACAGGGGGCGCTTAGAGACCCAGTACTTC.

The chain uses TRBV11-3 and TRBJ2-2, with D perhaps matching TRBD1 (6 bases). Germline V gene sequence: CDR1 SGHNT, CDR2 YENEEA. The CDR3 contains 12 residues. Trimming stripped 4 bases from V and 6 bases from J, with 6 bases between. The CDR3 DNA follows: TGTGCCAGCAGCTACAGGGCCGGGGAGCTGTTTTTT. Translating it yields CASSYRAGELFF.

This rearrangement joins TRBV18 to TRBJ1-1, with D uncertain. The length of the CDR3 is 15 residues. Per germline, CDR1 KGHSH and CDR2 LQKENI. V was clipped by 3 bases and J by 7 bases, with 18 bases between them. CDR3 in amino acids: CASSPEDGRRDEAFF. Written as DNA, the CDR3 is TGTGCCAGCTCACCCGAAGACGGGAGAAGGGATGAAGCTTTCTTT. Filled out from reference TRBV18 and TRBJ1-1, the complete variable domain reads NAGVMQNPRHLVRRRGQEARLRCSPMKGHSHVYWYRQLPEEGLKFMVYLQKENIIDESGMPKERFSAEFPKEGPSILRIQQVVRGDSAAYFCASSPEDGRRDEAFFGQGTRLTVV.

A word on this clone: The junction departs from germline at one end; a sequencing error may be responsible. The chain employs TRBV7-9 and TRBJ1-1; D call uncertain. Germline loops: CDR1 SEHNR, CDR2 FQNEAQ (reference sequence). The CDR3 extends over 15 amino acids. CDR3 nucleotides: TGTTCCAGCAGCTTAGCGAGCGGATGGGACACTGAAGCTTTCTTT. It translates to CSSSLASGWDTEAFF.

In its sample, this clone was seen once. The rearrangement links TRBV13 to TRBJ1-1; D gene uncertain. The CDR3 covers 13 residues. Per germline, CDR1 PRHDT and CDR2 FYEKMQ (reference sequence). V lost 5 bases and J 4 bases, leaving 11 bases between the germline ends. CDR3 in amino acids: CASSNNRSTEAFF. In DNA form, the CDR3 reads TGTGCCAGCAGCAATAACCGGAGCACTGAAGCTTTCTTT.

This chain uses TRBV29-1 with TRBJ1-1; TRBD1 matches 8 bases. V was pared by 4 bases and J by 4 bases, with 5 bases of the junction left unmatched. This CDR3 contains 13 residues. The germline V gene has CDR1 SQVTM and CDR2 ANQGSEA. The chain's CDR3 is CSVGSQGATEAFF. The DNA of the CDR3 is TGCAGCGTTGGTAGCCAGGGGGCCACTGAAGCTTTCTTT.

This clone was found a few times. The chain couples TRBV5-4 to TRBJ1-1; D unclear. The CDR3 sequence is 13 residues long. Trimming left V 3 bases short and J 4 bases short, with 10 bases between. Germline CDR1 reads SGHNT; CDR2 reads YYREEE (reference sequence). DNA of the CDR3: TGTGCCAGCAGCTACGACGGGAGCACTGAAGCTTTCTTT. Translated: CASSYDGSTEAFF. Together with reference TRBV5-4 and TRBJ1-1, the CDR3 gives the full variable domain: ETGVTQSPTHLIKTRGQQVTLRCSSQSGHNTVSWYQQALGQGPQFIFQYYREEENGRGNFPPRFSGLQFPNYSSELNVNALELDDSALYLCASSYDGSTEAFFGQGTRLTVV.

This chain uses TRBV4-1 with TRBJ2-2, with 8 nucleotides matching TRBD2. The CDR3 extends over 17 amino acids. Germline-derived CDR1 and CDR2 are MGHRA and YSYEKL. The junction had 13 bases not matched to a gene; V was cut back by 4 bases and J by 6 bases. The CDR3 DNA sequence: TGCGCCAGCAGCCCGAGAGGCGGGGGGCGGATTCCCGGGGAGCTGTTTTTT. This sequence encodes CASSPRGGGRIPGELFF.

The rearrangement uses TRBV18 and TRBJ2-5; 7 nucleotides align to TRBD1. This CDR3 is 13 amino acids long. The ends lost 6 bases at V and 3 bases at J; junction bases unmatched: 4. Germline CDR1 reads KGHSH; CDR2 reads LQKENI. The CDR3 bases are TGTGCCAGCTCCAGGACAGGAGAAGAGACCCAGTACTTC. This sequence encodes CASSRTGEETQYF. The variable domain in full, completed from reference TRBV18 and TRBJ2-5, reads NAGVMQNPRHLVRRRGQEARLRCSPMKGHSHVYWYRQLPEEGLKFMVYLQKENIIDESGMPKERFSAEFPKEGPSILRIQQVVRGDSAAYFCASSRTGEETQYFGPGTRLLVL.

V usage is TRBV7-8 and J usage is TRBJ2-2, with 10 nucleotides matching TRBD2. This CDR3 contains 17 residues. Germline V CDR1 and CDR2: SGHVS, FQNEAQ. V gave up 3 bases and J gave up 5 bases; unmatched junction bases: 9. The CDR3 region has the DNA TGTGCCAGCAGCTTGGATAGCGGGGGGAGGAATACCGGGGAGCTGTTTTTT. It is translated as CASSLDSGGRNTGELFF.

V gene TRBV19 combines with J gene TRBJ2-2; 12 bases agree with TRBD1. The V gene's germline CDR1 is LNHDA and CDR2 SQIVND (reference sequence). With 5 bases clipped from V and 4 bases from J, the junction kept 2 bases outside the gene matches. This CDR3 has 15 amino acids. The CDR3 here is CASSRDRGLTGELFF. The CDR3 DNA reads TGTGCCAGTAGTCGGGACAGGGGGCTCACCGGGGAGCTGTTTTTT. Using reference TRBV19 and TRBJ2-2 for the parts outside the CDR3, the full variable domain is DGGITQSPKYLFRKEGQNVTLSCEQNLNHDAMYWYRQDPGQGLRLIYYSQIVNDFQKGDIAEGYSVSREKKESFPLTVTSAQKNPTAFYLCASSRDRGLTGELFFGEGSRLTVL.